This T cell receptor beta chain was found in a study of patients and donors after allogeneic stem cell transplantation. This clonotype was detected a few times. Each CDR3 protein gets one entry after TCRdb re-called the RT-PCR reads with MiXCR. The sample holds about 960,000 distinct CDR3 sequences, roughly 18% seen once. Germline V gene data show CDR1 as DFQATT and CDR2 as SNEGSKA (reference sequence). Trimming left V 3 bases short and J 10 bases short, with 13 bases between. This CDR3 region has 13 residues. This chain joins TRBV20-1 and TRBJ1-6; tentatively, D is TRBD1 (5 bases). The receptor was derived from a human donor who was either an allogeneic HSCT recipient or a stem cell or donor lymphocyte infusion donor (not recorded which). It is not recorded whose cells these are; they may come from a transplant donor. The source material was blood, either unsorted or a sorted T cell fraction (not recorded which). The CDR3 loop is CSASSGGGSPLHF. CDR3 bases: TGCAGTGCTAGCTCTGGCGGGGGGTCACCCCTCCACTTT.